These 18 T cell receptor beta chains share one sample of origin, sequenced in a study of cytomegalovirus exposure and HLA in healthy donors (dated by TCRdb to 2016 to 2017). The library came from the immunoSEQ multiplex PCR assay. For the multiplex PCR, a mixture combining 60 forward primers for TCR Vbeta segments and 13 reverse primers for TCR Jbeta segments was used. TCRdb took this table from immuneACCESS and kept in-frame rearrangements with V and J called. Such tables lack part of the clones; where checked against another copy, unresolved V genes explain under half of the gap, and the rest is unexplained. The sample table lists about 160,000 clones, approximately 80% of them with a count of one. The ten top clones hold less than 2.5% of the sample. The sequencing sample was made of PBMCs. These receptor sequences come from a man aged 50-59 years in good health and CMV-seropositive.

The chain carries TRBV5-1 and TRBJ2-1, with 10 bases matching TRBD2. Germline V gives CDR1 SGHRS, CDR2 YFSETQ. CDR3 length equals 17 residues. The V gene end was trimmed by 1 base and the J gene end by 2 bases; junction bases not matched to a gene: 6. CDR3 protein: CASSLSTLAGAYNEQFF. The CDR3 DNA follows: TGCGCCAGCAGCTTGTCTACTCTAGCGGGGGCCTACAATGAGCAGTTCTTC.

The chain carries TRBV6-6 and TRBJ1-2; weak D call: TRBD1 (5 bases). V lost 3 bases, J lost 8 bases, and 10 bases lay in between. CDR1 MNHNY and CDR2 SVGAGI come from the germline V gene (reference sequence). The CDR3 spans 12 residues. CDR3 in amino acids: CASSYREGGYTF. DNA for the CDR3: TGTGCCAGCAGTTATCGGGAGGGGGGCTACACCTTC.

The genes are TRBV16 and TRBJ2-7; TRBD1 matches at 9 bases. Trimming cost V 3 bases and J 5 bases; bases outside gene matches: 2. CDR1 is KGHSY, CDR2 FQNENV, per germline. The CDR3 runs to 13 residues. DNA for the CDR3: TGTGCCAGCAGCCAGGGACAGGGTAACGAGCAGTACTTC. Translating it yields CASSQGQGNEQYF.

The chain combines TRBV5-1 with TRBJ2-3; 7 bases fit TRBD1. The CDR3 runs 15 residues. V gave up 4 bases and J gave up 0 bases; unmatched junction bases: 5. The germline CDR1 and CDR2 sequences are SGHRS and YFSETQ. The CDR3 coding sequence is TGCGCCAGCAGCCAAGACAGGGCTAGCACAGATACGCAGTATTTT. Residues: CASSQDRASTDTQYF.

The CDR3 sequence: CASRGGRGRQETQYF. The CDR3, as DNA: TGTGCCAGCAGGGGGGGGCGGGGCCGGCAAGAGACCCAGTACTTC. The chain employs TRBV11-2 and TRBJ2-5; possibly TRBD2 for D (7 bases). Looked up from germline, CDR1 is SGHAT and CDR2 is FQNNGV. Deletions cut 6 bases from V and 2 bases from J, with 16 bases between. This CDR3 region has 15 residues.

The V call is TRBV9, the J call TRBJ2-5, with TRBD2 identical over 11 bases. Germline V CDR1 and CDR2: SGDLS, YYNGEE. The junction had 2 bases not matched to a gene; V was cut back by 3 bases and J by 4 bases. The CDR3 has 14 amino acids. CDR3 sequence: CASSETSGGETQYF. The CDR3 DNA reads TGTGCCAGCAGCGAAACTAGCGGGGGAGAGACCCAGTACTTC.

This chain connects TRBV9 to TRBJ1-1, with no clear D. Trimming pared 3 bases from V and 5 bases from J, leaving 11 bases between. The CDR3 is made up of 13 amino acids. Germline V gene lookup returns CDR1 SGDLS and CDR2 YYNGEE. The CDR3 DNA follows: TGTGCCAGCAGCGGAAACTTACCAACTGAAGCTTTCTTT. Its translation is CASSGNLPTEAFF.

The V and J genes are TRBV30 and TRBJ1-2, with 8 bases fitting TRBD1. The ends lost 2 bases at V and 8 bases at J; junction bases unmatched: 7. This CDR3 contains 13 residues. Germline CDR1 and CDR2: GTSNPN and SVGIG (reference sequence). This CDR3 is CAWSRQGLKGYTF. CDR3 DNA sequence: TGTGCCTGGAGTCGACAGGGGCTAAAGGGCTACACCTTC.

The chain combines TRBV29-1 with TRBJ1-2, with unresolved D. Germline V CDR1 and CDR2: SQVTM, ANQGSEA. CDR3 length: 12 residues. V shed 2 bases and J shed 4 bases, with 8 bases lying between them. The CDR3: CSVEPLSYGYTF. CDR3 DNA sequence: TGCAGCGTTGAACCCCTCAGCTATGGCTACACCTTC.

The chain couples TRBV4-3 to TRBJ1-3; D perhaps matches TRBD1 (6 bases). CDR1 LGHNA and CDR2 YSLEER come from the germline V gene. V was pared by 0 bases and J by 0 bases, with 15 bases between. CDR3 size: 18 residues. The CDR3 spells CASSQEDARDNSGNTIYF. CDR3 in DNA: TGCGCCAGCAGCCAAGAAGATGCCCGGGACAACTCTGGAAACACCATATATTTT.

This chain joins TRBV2 and TRBJ2-5; the match to TRBD1 covers 8 bases. After removal of 3 bases from V and 1 base from J, the junction contained 4 bases not matched to a gene. Per the germline V gene, CDR1 is SNHLY and CDR2 is FYNNEI. The CDR3 totals 15 residues. The CDR3 DNA reads as TGTGCCAGCAGTGATGGAGGGACAGGCCAAGAGACCCAGTACTTC. As protein: CASSDGGTGQETQYF.

This chain joins TRBV30 and TRBJ1-2; D unclear. The CDR3 extends over 13 amino acids. V was clipped by 3 bases and J by 4 bases, with 12 bases between them. Germline CDR1 GTSNPN, CDR2 SVGIG (reference sequence). The CDR3 protein is CAWRGGHSYGYTF. The CDR3 DNA follows: TGTGCCTGGAGAGGAGGCCACAGCTATGGCTACACCTTC.

The chain uses TRBV7-3 and TRBJ2-7, with 9 bases identical to TRBD1. Germline V gene data show CDR1 as SGHTA and CDR2 as FQGTGA. The CDR3 covers 14 residues. J was trimmed by 12 bases and V by 5 bases; bases with no gene match: 14. CDR3 nucleotides: TGTGCCAGCAGCACGACAGGGGGTGATCTTAGGAGGTACTTC. This encodes CASSTTGGDLRRYF.

The chain employs TRBV5-1 and TRBJ2-7; 8 nucleotides agree with TRBD1. J was trimmed by 7 bases and V by 1 base; bases with no gene match: 13. This CDR3 region has 16 residues. The germline V gene has CDR1 SGHRS and CDR2 YFSETQ. CDR3 DNA sequence: TGCGCCAGCAGCTTGCAGTCAGGGGGCGCGCTGGCTGAGCAGTACTTC. This encodes CASSLQSGGALAEQYF.

V is TRBV5-1 and J is TRBJ2-2, with D perhaps matching TRBD1 (6 bases). V was clipped by 0 bases and J by 5 bases, with 11 bases between them. Germline V gene sequence: CDR1 SGHRS, CDR2 YFSETQ. The CDR3 runs to 15 residues. CDR3 sequence: CASSLAVGATGELFF. The CDR3 region has the DNA TGCGCCAGCAGCTTGGCGGTGGGGGCAACCGGGGAGCTGTTTTTT.

V and J are TRBV5-5 and TRBJ2-7; TRBD1 might be the D (6 bases). Deletions cut 4 bases from V and 5 bases from J, with 13 bases between. CDR1 is SGHKS, CDR2 YYEKEE, per germline (reference sequence). This CDR3 comprises 13 residues. The CDR3 DNA reads TGTGCCAGCAGCCAAACACAGGGAAACGAGCAGTACTTC. This encodes CASSQTQGNEQYF.

This clone was recorded once. The rearrangement uses TRBV7-2 and TRBJ2-5; possibly TRBD2 for D (7 bases). V gave up 2 bases and J gave up 0 bases, with 19 bases separating them. The length of the CDR3 is 18 residues. Germline V gene data show CDR1 as SGHTA and CDR2 as FQGNSA. The CDR3 here is CASSLFSGGRKYQETQYF. The CDR3 DNA reads as TGTGCCAGCAGCTTATTTTCGGGGGGCCGGAAGTACCAAGAGACCCAGTACTTC. The whole variable domain, remainder taken from reference TRBV7-2 and TRBJ2-5, is GAGVSQSPSNKVTEKGKDVELRCDPISGHTALYWYRQSLGQGLEFLIYFQGNSAPDKSGLPSDRFSAERTGGSVSTLTIQRTQQEDSAVYLCASSLFSGGRKYQETQYFGPGTRLLVL.

V usage is TRBV5-1 and J usage is TRBJ1-5; TRBD1 matches 8 bases. Germline assignment: CDR1 SGHRS and CDR2 YFSETQ. The CDR3 has 15 amino acids. Trimming took 3 bases from V and 6 from J; bases not matched to a gene: 8. The CDR3, as DNA: TGCGCCAGCAGCTCGGGGCAGGGGGCTTCTCAGCCCCAGCATTTT. Encoded protein: CASSSGQGASQPQHF.